The 5 T cell receptor beta chains listed next were all sequenced from one sample in a study of T cell repertoires in cytomegalovirus infection. Each CDR3 protein is one row after TCRdb ran MiXCR on the reads. The sample yields 120,000 to 150,000 distinct CDR3 sequences, approximately 5.9% seen once. The sequencing input was PBMCs. The receptors stem from a human donor in good health (CMV status not recorded). Some clones in this sample may be carry-over from other donors' samples.

This clonotype was picked up many times. The gene calls are TRBV7-6 and TRBJ2-5; the match to TRBD1 covers 7 bases. CDR1 and CDR2 (germline): SGHVS, FNYEAQ. Germline trimming cut 4 bases from V and 1 base from J; bases unmatched to any gene: 6. The CDR3 contains 15 residues. The DNA of the CDR3 is TGTGCCAGCAGCTATAACCGGGACAGCCAAGAGACCCAGTACTTC. Residues: CASSYNRDSQETQYF.

This clonotype was seen many times. V usage is TRBV7-2 and J usage is TRBJ2-5; 14 bases align to TRBD2. V lost 1 base and J lost 7; bases outside the gene matches: 8. Germline CDR1 is SGHTA and CDR2 is FQGNSA. CDR3 length: 17 amino acids. CDR3 residues: CASSLGTSGGYSGTQYF. The CDR3 coding sequence is TGTGCCAGCAGCTTAGGGACTAGCGGGGGGTACTCGGGGACCCAGTACTTC.

The sample holds many counts of this clonotype. V usage is TRBV4-1 and J usage is TRBJ1-6, with D tentatively TRBD1 (5 bases). The V and J ends lost 2 bases and 7 bases respectively, with 21 bases between them. The CDR3 has 18 residues. Germline CDR1 MGHRA, CDR2 YSYEKL. The CDR3 loop is CASSQRGLAGNSNSPLHF. As DNA, the CDR3 is TGCGCCAGCAGCCAACGGGGCCTAGCTGGGAATTCGAATTCACCCCTCCACTTT.

This clonotype was seen repeatedly, ten times or more. The CDR3 DNA follows: TGTGCCAGCAGCTTAAGGGCAGGCGCGTATGGCTACACCTTC. This encodes CASSLRAGAYGYTF. The rearrangement links TRBV7-8 to TRBJ1-2; D is unclear. The CDR3 runs to 14 residues. V was trimmed by 2 bases and J by 5 bases, leaving 12 bases between them. From germline, CDR1 is SGHVS and CDR2 FQNEAQ.

This clonotype was picked up a small number of times. V and J are TRBV6-2 or TRBV6-3 and TRBJ1-5; D not resolved. The CDR3 runs to 13 residues. Germline-derived CDR1 and CDR2 are MNHEY and SVGEGT. V was pared by 5 bases and J by 7 bases, with 12 bases between. The CDR3 coding sequence is TGTGCCAGCAGTCTGGCGTCGGTGCAGCCCCAGCATTTT. Amino acid sequence: CASSLASVQPQHF.